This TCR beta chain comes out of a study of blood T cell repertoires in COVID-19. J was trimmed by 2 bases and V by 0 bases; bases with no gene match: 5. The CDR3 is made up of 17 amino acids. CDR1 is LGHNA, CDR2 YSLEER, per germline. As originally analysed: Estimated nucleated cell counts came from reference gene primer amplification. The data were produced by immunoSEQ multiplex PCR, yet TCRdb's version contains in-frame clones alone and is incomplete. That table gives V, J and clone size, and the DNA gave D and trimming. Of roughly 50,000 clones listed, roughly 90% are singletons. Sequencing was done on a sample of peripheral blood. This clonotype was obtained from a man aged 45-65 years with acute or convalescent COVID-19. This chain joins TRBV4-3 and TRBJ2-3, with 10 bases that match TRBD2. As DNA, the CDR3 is TGCGCCAGCAGCCAAGAAACGGGACTAGCGCTCACAGATACGCAGTATTTT. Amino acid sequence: CASSQETGLALTDTQYF.